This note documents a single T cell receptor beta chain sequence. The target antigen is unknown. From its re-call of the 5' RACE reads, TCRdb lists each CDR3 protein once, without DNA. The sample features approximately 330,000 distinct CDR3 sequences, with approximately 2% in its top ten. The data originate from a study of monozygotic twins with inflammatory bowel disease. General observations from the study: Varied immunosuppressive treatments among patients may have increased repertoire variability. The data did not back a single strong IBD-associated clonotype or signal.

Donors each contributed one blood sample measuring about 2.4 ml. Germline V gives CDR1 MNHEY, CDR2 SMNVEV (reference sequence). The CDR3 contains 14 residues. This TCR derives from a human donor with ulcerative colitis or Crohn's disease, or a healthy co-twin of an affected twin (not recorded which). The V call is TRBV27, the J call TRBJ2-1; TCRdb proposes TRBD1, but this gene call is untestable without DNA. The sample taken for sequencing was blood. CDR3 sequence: CASRPSNRGGEQFF.